This is a list of T cell receptor beta chains from one sample in a study of blood T cells in healthy people across ages. TCRdb fed the 5' RACE reads into MiXCR, producing one record per CDR3 protein. The sample yields 1,500,000 or so distinct CDR3 sequences, 59% seen once. Source material: blood. These receptor sequences come from a man between 18 and 35 years old in good health. The CDR3 runs from the conserved cysteine through the conserved F or W. The order of the fields is CDR3 protein, CDR3 DNA, D gene, clone size, J gene, V gene. The D gene is left open where the match is weak. Clone size is shown for a subset of rows, as once, few, many or a class of expanded clone.

CDR3aa: CASSLAGRKKNEQFF
CDR3nt: TGTGCCAGCAGTTTAGCGGGAAGGAAGAAGAATGAGCAGTTCTTC
d_gene: .
abundance: few
j_gene: TRBJ2-1
v_gene: TRBV12-3/TRBV12-4

CDR3aa: CSVPDEHPSYEQYF
CDR3nt: TGCAGCGTCCCTGACGAGCATCCTTCCTACGAGCAGTACTTC
d_gene: .
abundance: .
j_gene: TRBJ2-7
v_gene: TRBV29-1

CDR3aa: CASSHGWGGEETFF
CDR3nt: TGTGCCAGCAGCCATGGTTGGGGGGGCGAGGAGACTTTCTTT
d_gene: .
abundance: .
j_gene: TRBJ1-1
v_gene: TRBV14

CDR3aa: CASSSLPGATQYF
CDR3nt: TGTGCCAGCAGCTCACTACCGGGAGCGACCCAGTACTTC
d_gene: .
abundance: .
j_gene: TRBJ2-5
v_gene: TRBV3-1

CDR3aa: CAISGGPSTDTQYF
CDR3nt: TGTGCCATCAGTGGGGGACCGAGCACAGATACGCAGTATTTT
d_gene: .
abundance: few
j_gene: TRBJ2-3
v_gene: TRBV10-3

CDR3aa: CASSLSGDQPQHF
CDR3nt: TGTGCCAGCAGCTTATCAGGGGATCAGCCCCAGCATTTT
d_gene: .
abundance: few
j_gene: TRBJ1-5
v_gene: TRBV12-3/TRBV12-4

CDR3aa: CASSQERTGFGHTEAFF
CDR3nt: TGCGCCAGCAGCCAAGAACGAACGGGGTTCGGTCACACTGAAGCTTTCTTT
d_gene: .
abundance: .
j_gene: TRBJ1-1
v_gene: TRBV4-3

CDR3aa: CASSLPTQREGNEQFF
CDR3nt: TGTGCCAGCAGCTTACCGACCCAGCGGGAGGGCAATGAGCAGTTCTTC
d_gene: TRBD2
abundance: once
j_gene: TRBJ2-1
v_gene: TRBV7-8

CDR3aa: CRYTGGTYEQYF
CDR3nt: TGCAGGTATACAGGGGGTACCTACGAGCAGTACTTC
d_gene: TRBD1
abundance: few
j_gene: TRBJ2-7
v_gene: TRBV29-1

CDR3aa: CSVEEESSTDTQYF
CDR3nt: TGCAGCGTTGAAGAGGAGTCAAGCACAGATACGCAGTATTTT
d_gene: .
abundance: few
j_gene: TRBJ2-3
v_gene: TRBV29-1

CDR3aa: CAWGWTAYEQYF
CDR3nt: TGTGCCTGGGGATGGACAGCCTACGAGCAGTACTTC
d_gene: .
abundance: .
j_gene: TRBJ2-7
v_gene: TRBV30

CDR3aa: CSARAGHSGYNEQFF
CDR3nt: TGCAGTGCTAGAGCGGGCCATTCGGGGTACAATGAGCAGTTCTTC
d_gene: .
abundance: .
j_gene: TRBJ2-1
v_gene: TRBV20-1

CDR3aa: CASSYETGSVAFF
CDR3nt: TGTGCCAGCAGTTACGAGACAGGGAGTGTAGCTTTCTTT
d_gene: TRBD1
abundance: few
j_gene: TRBJ1-1
v_gene: TRBV6-6

CDR3aa: CASSPAWDSSNYGYTF
CDR3nt: TGCGCCAGCAGCCCAGCATGGGACAGCTCTAACTATGGCTACACCTTC
d_gene: TRBD1
abundance: few
j_gene: TRBJ1-2
v_gene: TRBV5-1

CDR3aa: CASSLGSGGAIAKNIQYF
CDR3nt: TGTGCCAGCAGCTTAGGGTCTGGCGGGGCGATAGCCAAAAACATTCAGTACTTC
d_gene: .
abundance: .
j_gene: TRBJ2-4
v_gene: TRBV11-2

CDR3aa: CASSEGTTNNEQFF
CDR3nt: TGTGCCAGCAGTGAAGGGACTACTAACAATGAGCAGTTCTTC
d_gene: TRBD2
abundance: few
j_gene: TRBJ2-1
v_gene: TRBV27

CDR3aa: CSARRGESETQYF
CDR3nt: TGCAGTGCTAGAAGGGGAGAGTCGGAGACCCAGTACTTC
d_gene: .
abundance: .
j_gene: TRBJ2-5
v_gene: TRBV20-1

CDR3aa: CASSYTGTGYEAFF
CDR3nt: TGTGCCAGCAGCTACACAGGAACGGGGTACGAAGCTTTCTTT
d_gene: .
abundance: .
j_gene: TRBJ1-1
v_gene: TRBV9

CDR3aa: CASSIGVTSTNEKLFF
CDR3nt: TGTGCCAGTAGTATAGGGGTGACATCAACTAATGAAAAACTGTTTTTT
d_gene: .
abundance: .
j_gene: TRBJ1-4
v_gene: TRBV19

CDR3aa: CASSRTNKHNEQFF
CDR3nt: TGTGCCAGCAGCCGGACTAATAAACACAATGAGCAGTTCTTC
d_gene: .
abundance: .
j_gene: TRBJ2-1
v_gene: TRBV3-1

CDR3aa: CASSQVDGGNYNEQYF
CDR3nt: TGCGCCAGCAGCCAAGTGGATGGAGGGAACTACAATGAGCAGTACTTC
d_gene: .
abundance: .
j_gene: TRBJ2-7
v_gene: TRBV4-3

CDR3aa: CASSSLAGGYYEQYF
CDR3nt: TGTGCCAGCAGTAGTCTAGCGGGAGGTTATTACGAGCAGTACTTC
d_gene: TRBD2
abundance: .
j_gene: TRBJ2-7
v_gene: TRBV2

CDR3aa: CASTSVAKNIQYF
CDR3nt: TGTGCCAGCACATCCGTAGCCAAAAACATTCAGTACTTC
d_gene: .
abundance: few
j_gene: TRBJ2-4
v_gene: TRBV7-2

CDR3aa: CASSRDKGYGYTF
CDR3nt: TGCGCCAGCAGCCGGGACAAGGGCTATGGCTACACCTTC
d_gene: .
abundance: few
j_gene: TRBJ1-2
v_gene: TRBV4-1

CDR3aa: CASSFSGNQETQYF
CDR3nt: TGTGCCAGCAGTTTTAGTGGAAATCAAGAGACCCAGTACTTC
d_gene: .
abundance: few
j_gene: TRBJ2-5
v_gene: TRBV28

CDR3aa: CSASTGGQGTQYF
CDR3nt: TGCAGTGCTAGTACGGGGGGGCAGGGGACCCAGTACTTC
d_gene: TRBD2
abundance: .
j_gene: TRBJ2-5
v_gene: TRBV20-1

CDR3aa: CASSANGEQYF
CDR3nt: TGTGCCAGCAGCGCAAATGGGGAGCAGTACTTC
d_gene: .
abundance: few
j_gene: TRBJ2-5
v_gene: TRBV4-2

CDR3aa: CSARSVAEQFF
CDR3nt: TGCAGTGCTAGAAGCGTGGCTGAGCAGTTCTTC
d_gene: .
abundance: .
j_gene: TRBJ2-1
v_gene: TRBV20-1

CDR3aa: CASSQDWGQTQYF
CDR3nt: TGTGCCAGCAGCCAAGATTGGGGGCAGACCCAGTACTTC
d_gene: .
abundance: .
j_gene: TRBJ2-5
v_gene: TRBV3-1

CDR3aa: CASSNLPGTLYNEQFF
CDR3nt: TGTGCCAGCAGTAACCTTCCCGGGACCTTATACAATGAGCAGTTCTTC
d_gene: .
abundance: few
j_gene: TRBJ2-1
v_gene: TRBV6-2/TRBV6-3

CDR3aa: CASIQQDRGDTGELFF
CDR3nt: TGTGCCAGCATACAACAAGACAGGGGGGACACCGGGGAGCTGTTTTTT
d_gene: TRBD1
abundance: .
j_gene: TRBJ2-2
v_gene: TRBV28

CDR3aa: CASSLGTHLRETQYF
CDR3nt: TGTGCCAGCAGCTTAGGGACCCACCTTAGGGAGACCCAGTACTTC
d_gene: .
abundance: few
j_gene: TRBJ2-5
v_gene: TRBV7-2

CDR3aa: CSAIDLQLYEQYF
CDR3nt: TGCAGTGCTATAGATCTACAGCTCTACGAGCAGTACTTC
d_gene: .
abundance: once
j_gene: TRBJ2-7
v_gene: TRBV20-1